This T cell receptor beta chain was sequenced for a study of early T cells in non-severe SARS-CoV-2 infection. Study observations and caveats: Sequences matched to VDJdb favored anti-spike CD8 responses, while private and CD4 specificities were missed.

TCRdb analysed the 5' RACE reads with MiXCR anew, one entry per CDR3 protein. The sample lists 55,000 to 75,000 distinct CDR3 sequences, approximately 11% occurring once. This CDR3 comprises 14 residues. V was trimmed by 4 bases and J by 7 bases, leaving 18 bases between them. Germline CDR1 is SGHRS and CDR2 is YFSETQ. There are a few counts of this clonotype. Its target is unknown. The sequence came from an adult who was a healthcare worker with PCR-confirmed SARS-CoV-2 infection or an uninfected control (not recorded which). Input material: whole blood. This chain links TRBV5-1 with TRBJ2-7; D assignment may be TRBD1 or TRBD2 (5 bases each). The DNA for the CDR3 is TGCGCCAGCAGCGTGACCGGGACCGCGGCTGAGCAGTACTTC. Translation: CASSVTGTAAEQYF.